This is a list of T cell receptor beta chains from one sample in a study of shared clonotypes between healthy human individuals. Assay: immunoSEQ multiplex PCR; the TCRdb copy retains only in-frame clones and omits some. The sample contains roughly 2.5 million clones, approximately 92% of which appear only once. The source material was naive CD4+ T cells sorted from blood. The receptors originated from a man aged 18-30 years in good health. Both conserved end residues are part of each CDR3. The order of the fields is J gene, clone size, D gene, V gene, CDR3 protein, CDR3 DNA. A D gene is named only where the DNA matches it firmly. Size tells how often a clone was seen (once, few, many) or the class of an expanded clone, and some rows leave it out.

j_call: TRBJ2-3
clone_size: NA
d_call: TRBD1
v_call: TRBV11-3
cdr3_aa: CASSIDRADTQYF
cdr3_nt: TGTGCCAGCAGCATAGACAGGGCAGATACGCAGTATTTT

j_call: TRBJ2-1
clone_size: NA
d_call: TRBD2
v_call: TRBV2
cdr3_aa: CASTPSTSLKRNEQFF
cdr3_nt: TGTGCCAGCACCCCCTCGACTAGCCTCAAGCGGAATGAGCAGTTCTTC

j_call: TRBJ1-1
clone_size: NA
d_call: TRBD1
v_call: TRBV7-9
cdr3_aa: CASSLQQGESEAFF
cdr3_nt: TGTGCCAGCAGCTTACAACAGGGGGAATCTGAAGCTTTCTTT

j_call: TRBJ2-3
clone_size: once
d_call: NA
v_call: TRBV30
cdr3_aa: CAWSFVSRGDTQYF
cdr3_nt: TGTGCCTGGAGTTTTGTGTCCAGGGGCGATACGCAGTATTTT

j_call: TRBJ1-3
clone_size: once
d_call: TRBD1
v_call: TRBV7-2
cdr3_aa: CASSSTLGTGYTIYF
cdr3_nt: TGTGCCAGCAGCTCAACACTAGGGACAGGGTACACCATATATTTT

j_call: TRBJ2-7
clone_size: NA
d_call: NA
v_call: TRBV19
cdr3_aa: CASSREKGRPYEQYF
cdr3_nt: TGTGCCAGTAGTAGGGAAAAGGGTCGGCCCTACGAGCAGTACTTC

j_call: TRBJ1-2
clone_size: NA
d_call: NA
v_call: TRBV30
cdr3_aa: CAWSPRPDGYTF
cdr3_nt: TGTGCCTGGAGTCCTCGACCCGATGGCTACACCTTC

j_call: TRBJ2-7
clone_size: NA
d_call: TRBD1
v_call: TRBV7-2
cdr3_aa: CASSLGTVYEQYF
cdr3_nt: TGTGCCAGCAGCCTCGGGACAGTCTACGAGCAGTACTTC

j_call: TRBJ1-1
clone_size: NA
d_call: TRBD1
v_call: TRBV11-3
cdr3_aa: CASSTGQGGNTEAFF
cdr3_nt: TGTGCCAGCAGCACGGGACAGGGGGGGAACACTGAAGCTTTCTTT

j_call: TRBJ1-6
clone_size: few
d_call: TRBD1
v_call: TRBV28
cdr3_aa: CASGTEEVPLHF
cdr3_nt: TGTGCCAGCGGGACAGAGGAAGTACCCCTCCACTTT

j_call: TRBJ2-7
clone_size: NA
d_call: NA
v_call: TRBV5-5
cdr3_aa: CASSSQQGPYEQYF
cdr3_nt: TGTGCCAGCAGCTCGCAACAGGGTCCCTACGAGCAGTACTTC

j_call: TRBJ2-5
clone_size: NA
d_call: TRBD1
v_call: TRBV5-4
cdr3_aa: CASTMGQGLGETQYF
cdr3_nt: TGTGCCAGCACCATGGGACAGGGGTTAGGAGAGACCCAGTACTTC

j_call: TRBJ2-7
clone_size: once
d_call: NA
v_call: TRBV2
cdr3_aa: CASSGGVPSYEQYF
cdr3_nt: TGTGCCAGCAGTGGCGGGGTCCCCTCCTACGAGCAGTACTTC

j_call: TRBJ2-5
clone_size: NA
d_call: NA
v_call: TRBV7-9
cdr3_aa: CASSFSVETQYF
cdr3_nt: TGTGCCAGCAGCTTTAGCGTGGAGACCCAGTACTTC

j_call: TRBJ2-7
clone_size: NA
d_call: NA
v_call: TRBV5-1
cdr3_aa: CASSLGPGDGGTYEQYF
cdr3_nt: TGCGCCAGCAGCTTGGGCCCGGGAGACGGTGGAACCTACGAGCAGTACTTC

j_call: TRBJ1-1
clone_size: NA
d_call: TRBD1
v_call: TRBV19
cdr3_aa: CASRGQGAAEAFF
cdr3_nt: TGTGCCAGTAGGGGACAGGGGGCGGCTGAAGCTTTCTTT

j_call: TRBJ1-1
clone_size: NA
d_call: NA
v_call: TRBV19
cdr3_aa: CASTPTRLGYTEAFF
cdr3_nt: TGTGCCAGTACCCCGACCAGGCTAGGTTACACTGAAGCTTTCTTT

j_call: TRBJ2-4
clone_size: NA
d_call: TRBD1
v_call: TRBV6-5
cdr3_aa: CASSYFGQGPKNIQYF
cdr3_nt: TGTGCCAGCAGTTACTTCGGACAGGGGCCCAAAAACATTCAGTACTTC

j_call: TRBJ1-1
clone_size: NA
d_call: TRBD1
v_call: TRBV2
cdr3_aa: CASSEAQGQHRSYTEAFF
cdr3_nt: TGTGCCAGCAGTGAAGCGCAGGGACAGCACAGATCGTACACTGAAGCTTTCTTT

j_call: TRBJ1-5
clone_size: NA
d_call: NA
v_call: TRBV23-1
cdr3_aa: CASSRDQPQHF
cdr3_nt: TGCGCCAGCAGTCGTGATCAGCCCCAGCATTTT

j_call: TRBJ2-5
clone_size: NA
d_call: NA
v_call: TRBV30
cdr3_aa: CAWSMGLETQYF
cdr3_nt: TGTGCCTGGAGTATGGGTCTGGAGACCCAGTACTTC

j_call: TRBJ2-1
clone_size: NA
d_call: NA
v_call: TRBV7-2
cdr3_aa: CASSLGARGGSDEQFF
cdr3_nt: TGTGCCAGCAGCTTAGGTGCCAGGGGCGGGAGCGATGAGCAGTTCTTC

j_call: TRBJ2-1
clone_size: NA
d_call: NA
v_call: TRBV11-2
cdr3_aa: CASSLQVIDYNEQFF
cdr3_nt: TGTGCCAGCAGCTTACAAGTTATCGACTACAATGAGCAGTTCTTC

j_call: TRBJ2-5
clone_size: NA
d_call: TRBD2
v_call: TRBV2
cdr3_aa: CASRWASGQETQYF
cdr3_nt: TGTGCCAGCCGATGGGCTAGCGGCCAAGAGACCCAGTACTTC

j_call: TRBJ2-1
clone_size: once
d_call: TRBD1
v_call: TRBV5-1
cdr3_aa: CASKQGEVYNEQFF
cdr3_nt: TGCGCCAGCAAACAGGGGGAGGTCTACAATGAGCAGTTCTTC

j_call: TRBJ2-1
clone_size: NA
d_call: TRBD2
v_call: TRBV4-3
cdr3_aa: CASSQETSGRGYNEQFF
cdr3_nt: TGCGCCAGCAGCCAAGAGACTAGCGGGAGAGGCTACAATGAGCAGTTCTTC

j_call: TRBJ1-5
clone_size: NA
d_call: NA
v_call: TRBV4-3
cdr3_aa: CASSQDRTINQPQHF
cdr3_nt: TGCGCCAGCAGCCAAGATCGGACAATTAATCAGCCCCAGCATTTT

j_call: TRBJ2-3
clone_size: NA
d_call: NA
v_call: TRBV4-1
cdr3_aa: CASSQEEVTLSTDTQYF
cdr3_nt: TGCGCCAGCAGCCAAGAAGAGGTAACTTTGAGCACAGATACGCAGTATTTT

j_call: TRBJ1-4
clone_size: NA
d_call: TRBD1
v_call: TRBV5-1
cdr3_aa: CASSPGQAATNEKLFF
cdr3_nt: TGCGCCAGCAGCCCAGGACAGGCCGCAACTAATGAAAAACTGTTTTTT

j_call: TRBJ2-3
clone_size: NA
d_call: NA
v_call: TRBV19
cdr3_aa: CASSIWSSDTQYF
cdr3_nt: TGTGCCAGTAGTATCTGGAGTTCAGATACGCAGTATTTT

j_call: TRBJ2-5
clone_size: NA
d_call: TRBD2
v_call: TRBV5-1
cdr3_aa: CASRAGTSGYQETQYF
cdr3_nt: TGCGCCAGCAGGGCCGGGACTAGCGGCTACCAAGAGACCCAGTACTTC

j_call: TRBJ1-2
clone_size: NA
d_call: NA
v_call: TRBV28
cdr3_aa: CASSLTTGIWRGYTF
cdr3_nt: TGTGCCAGCAGTTTAACTACAGGGATATGGCGCGGCTACACCTTC

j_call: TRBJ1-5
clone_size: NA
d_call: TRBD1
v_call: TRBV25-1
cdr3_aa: CASSDGDSSNQPQHF
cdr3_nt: TGTGCCAGCAGTGATGGGGACAGCTCCAATCAGCCCCAGCATTTT

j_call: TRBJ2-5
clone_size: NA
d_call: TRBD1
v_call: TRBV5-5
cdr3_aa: CASSLTGQVQETQYF
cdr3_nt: TGTGCCAGCAGCCTCACTGGACAGGTTCAAGAGACCCAGTACTTC

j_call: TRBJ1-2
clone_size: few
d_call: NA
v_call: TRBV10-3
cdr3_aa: CAISDAEGYTF
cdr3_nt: TGTGCCATCAGTGATGCGGAAGGCTACACCTTC

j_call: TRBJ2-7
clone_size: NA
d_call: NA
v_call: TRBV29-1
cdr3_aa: CSVGRGSISYEQYF
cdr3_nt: TGCAGCGTTGGCCGGGGCTCAATCTCCTACGAGCAGTACTTC

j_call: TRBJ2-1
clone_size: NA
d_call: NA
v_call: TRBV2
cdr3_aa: CASRIGGPHEQFF
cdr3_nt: TGTGCCAGCAGAATCGGGGGGCCCCATGAGCAGTTCTTC

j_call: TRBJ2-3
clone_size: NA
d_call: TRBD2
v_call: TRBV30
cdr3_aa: CAWSTTTSFYNGGTQYF
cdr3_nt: TGTGCCTGGAGTACGACGACTAGCTTTTATAATGGGGGTACGCAGTATTTT

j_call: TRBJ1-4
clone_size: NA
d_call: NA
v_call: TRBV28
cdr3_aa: CASSYGGGNEKLFF
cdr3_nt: TGTGCCAGCAGTTACGGTGGAGGTAATGAAAAACTGTTTTTT

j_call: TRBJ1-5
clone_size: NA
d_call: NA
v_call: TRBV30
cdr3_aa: CAWSVRGRDQPQHF
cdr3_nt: TGTGCCTGGAGTGTCCGGGGCCGCGATCAGCCCCAGCATTTT

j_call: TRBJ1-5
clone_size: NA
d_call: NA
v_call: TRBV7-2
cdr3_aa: CASSVTGDQPQHF
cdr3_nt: TGTGCCAGCAGCGTCACCGGGGATCAGCCCCAGCATTTT

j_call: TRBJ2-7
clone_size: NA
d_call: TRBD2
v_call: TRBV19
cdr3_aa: CASAVSGGRNEQYF
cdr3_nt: TGTGCCAGTGCGGTCAGCGGGGGGCGGAACGAGCAGTACTTC

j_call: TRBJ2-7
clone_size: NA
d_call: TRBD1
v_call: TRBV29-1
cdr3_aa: CSVGQGAGEQYF
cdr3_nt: TGCAGCGTTGGGCAGGGGGCCGGCGAGCAGTACTTC

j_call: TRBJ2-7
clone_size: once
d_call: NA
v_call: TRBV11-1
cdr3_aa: CASSASGAPGEQYF
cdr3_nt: TGTGCCAGCTCAGCTTCGGGGGCTCCGGGGGAGCAGTACTTC

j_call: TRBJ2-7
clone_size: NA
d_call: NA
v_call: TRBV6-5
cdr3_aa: CASSYSVQGSLYF
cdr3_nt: TGTGCCAGCAGTTACTCGGTCCAGGGGTCGTTGTACTTC

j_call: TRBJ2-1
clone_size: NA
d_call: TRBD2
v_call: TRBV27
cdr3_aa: CASSREGGYNEQFF
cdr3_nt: TGTGCCAGCAGTAGGGAGGGCGGGTACAATGAGCAGTTCTTC

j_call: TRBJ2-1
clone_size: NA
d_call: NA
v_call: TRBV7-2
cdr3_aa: CASSLQSYNEQFF
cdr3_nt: TGTGCCAGCAGCTTGCAATCCTACAATGAGCAGTTCTTC

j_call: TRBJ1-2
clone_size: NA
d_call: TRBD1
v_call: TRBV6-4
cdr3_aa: CASRREGAPSYGYTF
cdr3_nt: TGTGCCAGCAGACGGGAGGGGGCCCCTAGCTATGGCTACACCTTC

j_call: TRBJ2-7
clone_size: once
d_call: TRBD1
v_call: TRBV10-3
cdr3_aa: CATWDRGDPYEQYF
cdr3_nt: TGTGCCACCTGGGACAGGGGGGACCCCTACGAGCAGTACTTC

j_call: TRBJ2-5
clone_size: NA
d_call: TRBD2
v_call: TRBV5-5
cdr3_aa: CASSLALAGGQETQYF
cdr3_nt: TGTGCCAGCAGCTTGGCTCTAGCGGGGGGACAAGAGACCCAGTACTTC

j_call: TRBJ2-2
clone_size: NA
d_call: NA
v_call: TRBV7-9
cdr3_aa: CASSLPGELFF
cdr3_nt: TGTGCCAGCAGCCTCCCCGGGGAGCTGTTTTTT

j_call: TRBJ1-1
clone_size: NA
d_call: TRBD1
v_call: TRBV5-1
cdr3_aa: CASSIDLDRAREAFF
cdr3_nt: TGCGCCAGCAGCATAGACCTCGACAGGGCCCGTGAAGCTTTCTTT

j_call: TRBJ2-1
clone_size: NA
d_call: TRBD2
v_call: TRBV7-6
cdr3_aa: CASSLEIAGVNEQFF
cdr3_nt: TGTGCCAGCAGCTTAGAAATAGCGGGAGTGAATGAGCAGTTCTTC